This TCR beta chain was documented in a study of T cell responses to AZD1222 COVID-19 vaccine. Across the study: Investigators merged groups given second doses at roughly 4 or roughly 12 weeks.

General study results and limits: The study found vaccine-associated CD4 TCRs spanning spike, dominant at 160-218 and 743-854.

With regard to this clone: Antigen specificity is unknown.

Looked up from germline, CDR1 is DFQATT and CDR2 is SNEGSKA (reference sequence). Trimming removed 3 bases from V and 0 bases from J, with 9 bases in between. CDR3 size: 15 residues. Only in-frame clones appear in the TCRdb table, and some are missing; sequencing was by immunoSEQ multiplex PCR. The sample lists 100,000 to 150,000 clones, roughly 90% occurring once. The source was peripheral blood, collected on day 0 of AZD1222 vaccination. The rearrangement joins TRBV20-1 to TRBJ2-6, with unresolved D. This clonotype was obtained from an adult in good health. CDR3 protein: CSASPGFSGANVLTF. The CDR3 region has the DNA TGCAGTGCTAGTCCCGGGTTCTCTGGGGCCAACGTCCTGACTTTC.